The entry below gives a single T cell receptor beta chain sequence along with its context. Produced via immunoSEQ multiplex PCR; TCRdb's table is partial and in-frame only. The table records around 55,000 clones, roughly 88% of them present only once. CDR1 and CDR2 from the germline V gene are SGHNT and YENEEA. The V end was cut by 0 bases, the J end by 6 bases, with 17 bases between. CDR3 length: 16 amino acids. This sample stems from a study of control samples from healthy donors and cancer patients. The material sequenced was blood. The chain uses TRBV11-3 and TRBJ1-1; no definite D call. This receptor was identified in a man aged 50 or older in good health. This CDR3 reads CASSLDKVLVGAEAFF. The CDR3 DNA follows: TGTGCCAGCAGCTTAGATAAGGTCCTAGTGGGCGCTGAAGCTTTCTTT.